This is a list of T cell receptor beta chains from one sample in a study of T-cell reconstitution after alpha-beta-depleted transplantation in children. MiXCR, applied by TCRdb to the PCR reads, yields one record per CDR3 protein. The data hold roughly 300,000 distinct CDR3 sequences, with more than 9% observed a single time. Source: peripheral blood, taken 180 days after TCRalphabeta/CD19-depleted stem cell transplant. The receptor source for this set is a male patient under 10 years old who had a stem cell transplant for chronic granulomatous disease, so the T cells may come from the graft donor. CDR3s include the opening cysteine and the closing phenylalanine or tryptophan. A D gene is named only where the DNA matches it firmly. Only some rows state a clone size, as once, few, many or a class for expanded clones.

clone size,D gene,V gene,J gene,CDR3 protein,CDR3 DNA
few,-,TRBV19,TRBJ2-7,CASSINVGGFRLYEQYF,TGTGCCAGTAGTATAAACGTCGGCGGATTCCGTCTCTACGAGCAGTACTTC
many,TRBD2,TRBV7-9,TRBJ2-7,CASSLVGGSEQYF,TGTGCCAGCAGCTTAGTCGGCGGGAGCGAGCAGTACTTC
many,-,TRBV20-1,TRBJ2-3,CSALSGQDTQYF,TGCAGTGCCCTATCAGGGCAAGATACGCAGTATTTT
many,-,TRBV28,TRBJ2-2,CASSFSGTSTGELFF,TGTGCCAGCAGTTTTTCGGGGACCTCCACCGGGGAGCTGTTTTTT
many,-,TRBV5-1,TRBJ2-1,CASGFKVVAGTYNEQFF,TGCGCCAGCGGATTCAAAGTCGTTGCGGGTACATACAATGAGCAGTTCTTC
many,TRBD2,TRBV5-1,TRBJ2-5,CASSGASGFQETQYF,TGCGCCAGCAGCGGGGCTAGCGGATTTCAAGAGACCCAGTACTTC
many,-,TRBV20-1,TRBJ2-1,CSASSGLAYNEQFF,TGCAGTGCTAGTTCGGGTCTGGCGTACAATGAGCAGTTCTTC
many,-,TRBV28,TRBJ2-6,CASSLLGLKGANVLTF,TGTGCCAGCAGTTTATTAGGACTGAAAGGGGCCAACGTCCTGACTTTC
-,TRBD2,TRBV7-9,TRBJ2-5,CASCLRAGDLIEETQYF,TGTGCCAGCTGCTTACGAGCGGGGGACCTAATAGAAGAGACCCAGTACTTC
many,TRBD2,TRBV10-3,TRBJ2-1,CAISSSGDNEQFF,TGTGCCATCTCTTCTAGCGGGGACAATGAGCAGTTCTTC
many,TRBD2,TRBV7-8,TRBJ2-1,CAVGGSGGEYNEQFF,TGTGCCGTGGGGGGCAGCGGGGGGGAATACAATGAGCAGTTCTTC
many,-,TRBV5-1,TRBJ2-1,CASSQGRNNEQFF,TGCGCCAGCAGCCAGGGACGGAACAATGAGCAGTTCTTC
few,TRBD2,TRBV4-3,TRBJ2-7,CASSPGTSGVYEQYF,TGCGCCAGCAGCCCCGGGACTAGCGGGGTCTACGAGCAGTACTTC
many,-,TRBV12-3/TRBV12-4,TRBJ1-4,CASSLRISMTNEKLFF,TGTGCCAGCAGTTTACGCATTAGTATGACTAATGAAAAACTGTTTTTT
many,-,TRBV12-3/TRBV12-4,TRBJ2-1,CASSPRTVSNYNEQFF,TGTGCCAGCAGTCCCCGGACAGTGTCAAACTACAATGAGCAGTTCTTC
-,-,TRBV27,TRBJ2-7,CAGSYEGTLYEQYF,TGTGCCGGCAGTTATGAGGGCACCCTTTACGAGCAGTACTTC
many,TRBD2,TRBV29-1,TRBJ2-5,CSIVPWGGLETQYF,TGCAGCATTGTCCCCTGGGGGGGTCTAGAGACCCAGTACTTC
few,TRBD2,TRBV20-1,TRBJ2-5,CSATENRGGVGVETQYF,TGCAGTGCCACGGAAAACCGTGGGGGGGTGGGGGTAGAGACCCAGTACTTC
few,-,TRBV5-4,TRBJ2-2,CASSLVVGAGGELFF,TGTGCCAGCAGCTTGGTCGTTGGGGCGGGCGGGGAGCTGTTTTTT
many,-,TRBV5-1,TRBJ2-1,CASSLLASAFLSNEQFF,TGCGCCAGCAGCTTGTTAGCTAGCGCATTTCTTTCCAATGAGCAGTTCTTC
many,-,TRBV20-1,TRBJ1-5,CSARDPQGRDQPQHF,TGCAGTGCTAGAGATCCACAGGGAAGGGATCAGCCCCAGCATTTT
-,-,TRBV2,TRBJ2-1,CASGGTPSRRPLGNEQFF,TGTGCCAGCGGCGGGACGCCTAGCCGTCGCCCTTTGGGGAATGAGCAGTTCTTC
many,-,TRBV21-1,TRBJ2-7,CAMPTPRDAGTYEQYF,TGTGCCATGCCAACCCCCCGGGACGCCGGAACCTACGAGCAGTACTTC
many,TRBD2,TRBV11-2,TRBJ2-3,CASSLVGLAGPSTDTQYF,TGTGCCAGCAGCTTAGTCGGCCTAGCGGGACCTAGCACAGATACGCAGTATTTT
many,-,TRBV20-1,TRBJ2-6,CSARDSYSGANVLTF,TGCAGTGCTAGAGATTCGTACTCTGGGGCCAACGTCCTGACTTTC
many,TRBD1,TRBV7-3,TRBJ2-4,CASSLLGTGSKNIQYF,TGTGCCAGCAGCTTATTAGGGACAGGATCCAAAAACATTCAGTACTTC
many,-,TRBV5-5,TRBJ2-1,CASSFRSTTYNEQFF,TGTGCCAGCAGCTTTCGTAGCACTACCTACAATGAGCAGTTCTTC
many,TRBD1,TRBV7-2,TRBJ1-5,CASSSGQLNQPQHF,TGTGCCAGCAGCTCGGGACAGCTCAATCAGCCCCAGCATTTT
many,-,TRBV28,TRBJ1-1,CASRTGNTEAFF,TGTGCCAGCAGGACAGGTAACACTGAAGCTTTCTTT
many,TRBD2,TRBV5-1,TRBJ2-1,CASSEGPGGNEQFF,TGCGCCAGCAGCGAGGGCCCGGGGGGTAATGAGCAGTTCTTC